This T cell receptor beta chain is drawn from a study of OX40 agonist ivuxolimab in advanced cancers. As for the study in general: The patients received agonistic anti-OX40 (CD134) antibody ivuxolimab. People in dose escalation had one of these cancers: hepatocellular carcinoma, melanoma, renal cell or head and neck cancer.

Sequencing used immunoSEQ multiplex PCR; TCRdb keeps in-frame clones, though not all of them. This sample yields around 76,000 clones, of which roughly nine tenths are seen a single time; 10% to 15% belongs to the top ten. The starting material was CD4+ or CD8+ T cells sorted from blood, obtained in a trial of the OX40 agonist ivuxolimab. This clonotype was obtained from an adult with an advanced solid tumor such as melanoma, head and neck, liver or kidney cancer.

DNA for the CDR3: TGTGCCAGCAGTGGCAGTGTAAGCGGAAACGAGCAGTACTTC. It translates to CASSGSVSGNEQYF. The chain has TRBV28 and TRBJ2-7; D may be TRBD2 (5 bases). Germline V gene sequence: CDR1 MDHEN, CDR2 SYDVKM. Between the trimmed V and J ends, which lost 5 bases and 5 bases, there was a span of 16 bases. The CDR3 spans 14 residues.